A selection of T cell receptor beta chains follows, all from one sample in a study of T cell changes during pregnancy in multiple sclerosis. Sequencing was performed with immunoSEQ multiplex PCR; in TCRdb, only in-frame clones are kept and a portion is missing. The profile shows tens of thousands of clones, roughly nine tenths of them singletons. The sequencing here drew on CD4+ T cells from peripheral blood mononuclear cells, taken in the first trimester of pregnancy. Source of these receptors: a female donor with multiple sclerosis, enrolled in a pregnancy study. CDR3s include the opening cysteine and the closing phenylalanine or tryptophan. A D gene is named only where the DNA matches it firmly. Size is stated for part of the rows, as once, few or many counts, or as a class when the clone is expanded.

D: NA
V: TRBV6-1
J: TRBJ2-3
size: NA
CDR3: CASSTGTNTDTQYF
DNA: TGTGCCAGCAGTACCGGAACTAACACAGATACGCAGTATTTT

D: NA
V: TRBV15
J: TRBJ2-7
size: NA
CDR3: CATSRPVGGSHEQYF
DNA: TGTGCCACCAGCCGACCCGTTGGCGGGTCCCACGAGCAGTACTTC

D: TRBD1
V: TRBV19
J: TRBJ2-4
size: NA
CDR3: CASSARTGENIQYF
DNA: TGTGCCAGTAGTGCCCGGACAGGGGAAAACATTCAGTACTTC

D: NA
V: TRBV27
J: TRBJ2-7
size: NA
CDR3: CASSSLVSSSYEQYF
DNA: TGTGCCAGCAGTTCGTTAGTCTCGAGCTCCTACGAGCAGTACTTC

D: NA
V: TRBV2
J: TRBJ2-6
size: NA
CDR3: CASRAAINRFSGANVLTF
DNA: TGTGCCAGCAGAGCCGCGATAAACAGGTTCTCTGGGGCCAACGTCCTGACTTTC

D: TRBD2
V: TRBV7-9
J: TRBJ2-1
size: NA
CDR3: CASSLAGTSGRRNEQFF
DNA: TGTGCCAGCAGCTTAGCTGGGACTAGCGGGAGGCGTAATGAGCAGTTCTTC

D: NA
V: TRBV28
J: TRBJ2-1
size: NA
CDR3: CASSLHPGREQFF
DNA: TGTGCCAGCAGTTTACACCCGGGTCGAGAGCAGTTCTTC

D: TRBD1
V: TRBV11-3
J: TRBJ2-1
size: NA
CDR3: CASSKTGSNNEQFF
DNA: TGTGCCAGCAGTAAGACAGGGTCCAACAATGAGCAGTTCTTC

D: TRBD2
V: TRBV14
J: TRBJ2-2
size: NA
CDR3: CASSQPGLAGTAGELFF
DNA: TGTGCCAGCAGCCAACCGGGACTAGCGGGAACGGCCGGGGAGCTGTTTTTT

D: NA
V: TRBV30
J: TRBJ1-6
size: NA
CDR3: CAWMESVNSPLHF
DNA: TGTGCCTGGATGGAGTCGGTTAATTCACCCCTCCACTTT

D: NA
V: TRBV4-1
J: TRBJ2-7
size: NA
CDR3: CASSQDVAGYTYEQYF
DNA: TGCGCCAGCAGCCAAGATGTGGCAGGCTATACCTACGAGCAGTACTTC

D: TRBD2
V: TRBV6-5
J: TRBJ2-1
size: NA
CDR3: CASSSRLAYDNEQFF
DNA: TGTGCCAGCAGTTCCCGACTAGCGTACGACAATGAGCAGTTCTTC

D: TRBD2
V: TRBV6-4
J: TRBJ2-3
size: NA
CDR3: CASSDGTSNADTQYF
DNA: TGTGCCAGCAGTGACGGGACTAGCAACGCAGATACGCAGTATTTT

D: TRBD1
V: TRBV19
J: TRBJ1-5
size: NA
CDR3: CASSIPDRGSNQPQHF
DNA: TGTGCCAGTAGTATTCCAGACAGGGGCTCAAATCAGCCCCAGCATTTT

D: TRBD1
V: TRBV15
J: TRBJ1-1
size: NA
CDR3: CATSRGPDREGTEAFF
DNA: TGTGCCACCAGCAGAGGTCCGGACAGGGAAGGCACTGAAGCTTTCTTT

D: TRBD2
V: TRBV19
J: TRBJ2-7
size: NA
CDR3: CASSPGLANYEQYF
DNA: TGTGCCAGTAGCCCGGGACTAGCCAACTACGAGCAGTACTTC

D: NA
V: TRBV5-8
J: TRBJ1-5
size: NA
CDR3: CASRPLTALQPQHF
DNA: TGTGCCAGCAGGCCGTTGACAGCCCTACAGCCCCAGCATTTT

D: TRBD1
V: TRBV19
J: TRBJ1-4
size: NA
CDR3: CASKGAPEKLFF
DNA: TGTGCCAGTAAGGGGGCTCCTGAAAAACTGTTTTTT

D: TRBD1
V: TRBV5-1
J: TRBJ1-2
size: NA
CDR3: CASSLEPGQGGGYTF
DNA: TGCGCCAGCAGCTTGGAACCGGGACAGGGAGGTGGCTACACCTTC

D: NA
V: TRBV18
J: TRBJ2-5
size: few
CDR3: CASTSEGTQYF
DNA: TGTGCCAGCACGTCGGAGGGGACCCAGTACTTC

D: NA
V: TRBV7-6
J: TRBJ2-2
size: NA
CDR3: CASSLRVGARNTGELFF
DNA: TGTGCCAGCAGCTTAAGGGTTGGGGCGAGGAACACCGGGGAGCTGTTTTTT

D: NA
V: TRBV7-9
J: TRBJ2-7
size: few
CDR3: CASSLQGYEQYF
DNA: TGTGCCAGCAGCTTACAGGGGTACGAGCAGTACTTC

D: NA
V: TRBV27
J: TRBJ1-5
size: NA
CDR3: CASRQYNQPQHF
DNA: TGTGCCAGCAGACAGTACAATCAGCCCCAGCATTTT

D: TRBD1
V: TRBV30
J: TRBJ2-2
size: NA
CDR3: CAWDRVNTGELFF
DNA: TGTGCCTGGGACAGGGTGAACACCGGGGAGCTGTTTTTT

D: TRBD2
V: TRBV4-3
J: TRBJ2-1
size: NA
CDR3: CASSARLAVYNEQFF
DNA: TGCGCCAGCAGCGCCAGACTAGCGGTGTACAATGAGCAGTTCTTC

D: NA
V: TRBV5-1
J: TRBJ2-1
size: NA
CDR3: CASSSAAGNYEQFF
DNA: TGCGCCAGCAGCTCCGCCGCGGGGAATTATGAGCAGTTCTTC

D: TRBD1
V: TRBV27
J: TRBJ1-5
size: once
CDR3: CASSPRQGSINQPQHF
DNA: TGTGCCAGCAGTCCTCGACAGGGGAGCATCAATCAGCCCCAGCATTTT

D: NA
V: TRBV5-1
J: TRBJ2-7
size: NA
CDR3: CASRDLAGSSYEQYF
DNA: TGCGCCAGCAGGGATCTAGCCGGGAGCTCCTACGAGCAGTACTTC

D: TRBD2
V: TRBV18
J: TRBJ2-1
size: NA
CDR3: CASSPTSGRYNEQFF
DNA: TGTGCCAGCTCACCTACTAGCGGGAGATACAATGAGCAGTTCTTC

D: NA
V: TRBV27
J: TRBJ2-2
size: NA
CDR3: CASSWRRAPTGELFF
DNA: TGTGCCAGCAGTTGGCGGAGGGCACCGACCGGGGAGCTGTTTTTT

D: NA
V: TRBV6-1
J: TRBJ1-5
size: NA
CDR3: CASSARSNQPQHF
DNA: TGTGCCAGCAGTGCCAGAAGCAATCAGCCCCAGCATTTT

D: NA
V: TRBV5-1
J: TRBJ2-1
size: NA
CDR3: CASSLPPRGGEQFF
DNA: TGCGCCAGCAGCTTGCCCCCAAGGGGAGGTGAGCAGTTCTTC

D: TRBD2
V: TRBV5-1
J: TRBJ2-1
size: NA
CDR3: CASSLVLAGGGEQFF
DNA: TGCGCCAGCAGCTTGGTACTAGCGGGGGGGGGTGAGCAGTTCTTC

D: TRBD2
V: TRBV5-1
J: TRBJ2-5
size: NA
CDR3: CASSLTSGQETQYF
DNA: TGCGCCAGCAGCCTGACTAGCGGGCAAGAGACCCAGTACTTC

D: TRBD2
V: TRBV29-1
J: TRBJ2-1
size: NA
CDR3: CSVERTSGRSNEQFF
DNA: TGCAGCGTTGAACGGACTAGCGGGAGAAGTAATGAGCAGTTCTTC

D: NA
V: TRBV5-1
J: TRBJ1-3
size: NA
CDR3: CASSWQGPSSGNTIYF
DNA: TGCGCCAGCAGCTGGCAGGGGCCCAGCTCTGGAAACACCATATATTTT

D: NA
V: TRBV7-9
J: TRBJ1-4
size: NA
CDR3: CASSVGLGEKLFF
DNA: TGTGCCAGCAGCGTTGGACTCGGTGAAAAACTGTTTTTT

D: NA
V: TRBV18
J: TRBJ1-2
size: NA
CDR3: CASSPGQPNYGYTF
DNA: TGTGCCAGCTCCCCGGGACAACCTAACTATGGCTACACCTTC

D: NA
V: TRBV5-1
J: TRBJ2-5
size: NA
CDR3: CASSLAEATKETQYF
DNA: TGCGCCAGCAGCTTGGCCGAGGCAACCAAAGAGACCCAGTACTTC

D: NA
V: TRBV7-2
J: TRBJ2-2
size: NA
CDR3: CASSLDPGSNTGELFF
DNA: TGTGCCAGCAGCTTAGATCCGGGATCGAACACCGGGGAGCTGTTTTTT

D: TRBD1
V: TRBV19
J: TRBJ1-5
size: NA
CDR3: CASIPLQGRNQPQHF
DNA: TGTGCCAGTATTCCCCTACAGGGGCGAAATCAGCCCCAGCATTTT

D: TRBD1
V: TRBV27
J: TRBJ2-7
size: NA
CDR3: CASRRLTGTYEQYF
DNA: TGTGCCAGCAGGCGATTGACAGGGACCTACGAGCAGTACTTC

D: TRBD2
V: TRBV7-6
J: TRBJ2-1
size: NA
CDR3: CASSEGLAGYNEQFF
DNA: TGTGCCAGCAGCGAAGGGTTAGCGGGCTACAATGAGCAGTTCTTC

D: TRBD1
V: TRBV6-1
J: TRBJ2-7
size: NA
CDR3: CASSESKGAQLISYEQYF
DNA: TGTGCCAGCAGTGAATCGAAGGGGGCTCAGCTAATATCGTACGAGCAGTACTTC

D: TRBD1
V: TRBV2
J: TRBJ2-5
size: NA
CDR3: CASRDSQETQYF
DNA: TGTGCCAGCCGGGACAGCCAAGAGACCCAGTACTTC

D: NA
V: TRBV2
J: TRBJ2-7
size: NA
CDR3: CASNKQAGYEQYF
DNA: TGTGCCAGCAATAAGCAAGCGGGTTACGAGCAGTACTTC

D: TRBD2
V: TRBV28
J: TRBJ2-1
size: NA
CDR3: CASSPLIWASGNSAYNEQFF
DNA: TGTGCCAGCAGTCCCCTGATCTGGGCTAGCGGGAATTCGGCCTACAATGAGCAGTTCTTC

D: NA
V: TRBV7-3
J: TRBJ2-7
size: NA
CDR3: CASSLTSGKQYF
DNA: TGTGCCAGCAGCTTAACGTCAGGCAAGCAGTACTTC

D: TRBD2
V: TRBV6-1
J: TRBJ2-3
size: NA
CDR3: CASSELTSGLTDTQYF
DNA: TGTGCCAGCAGTGAATTGACTAGCGGGTTGACAGATACGCAGTATTTT

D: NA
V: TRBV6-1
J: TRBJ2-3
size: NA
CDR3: CASSGSQRGRVRVTQYF
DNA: TGTGCCAGCAGTGGATCCCAAAGGGGCAGGGTTCGGGTAACGCAGTATTTT

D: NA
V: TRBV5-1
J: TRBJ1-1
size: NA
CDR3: CASSTTGINVEAFF
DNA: TGCGCCAGCAGCACGACCGGGATCAACGTTGAAGCTTTCTTT

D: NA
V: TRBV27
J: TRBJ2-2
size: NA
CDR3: CASSLYTGELFF
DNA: TGTGCCAGCAGTCTCTACACCGGGGAGCTGTTTTTT

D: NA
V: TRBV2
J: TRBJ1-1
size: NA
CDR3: CASSARTANTEAFF
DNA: TGTGCCAGCAGTGCGCGGACAGCCAACACTGAAGCTTTCTTT

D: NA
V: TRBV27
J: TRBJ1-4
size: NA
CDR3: CASSSIQWGSGEKLFF
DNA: TGTGCCAGCAGTTCAATACAGTGGGGAAGCGGTGAAAAACTGTTTTTT

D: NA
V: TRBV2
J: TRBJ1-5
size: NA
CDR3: CASSDRQKIWPLYSNQPQHF
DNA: TGTGCCAGCAGTGACAGGCAGAAAATCTGGCCTTTATATAGCAATCAGCCCCAGCATTTT

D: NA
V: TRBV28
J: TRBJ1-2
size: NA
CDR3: CASSFGADDGYTF
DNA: TGTGCCAGCAGTTTTGGGGCAGACGATGGCTACACCTTC